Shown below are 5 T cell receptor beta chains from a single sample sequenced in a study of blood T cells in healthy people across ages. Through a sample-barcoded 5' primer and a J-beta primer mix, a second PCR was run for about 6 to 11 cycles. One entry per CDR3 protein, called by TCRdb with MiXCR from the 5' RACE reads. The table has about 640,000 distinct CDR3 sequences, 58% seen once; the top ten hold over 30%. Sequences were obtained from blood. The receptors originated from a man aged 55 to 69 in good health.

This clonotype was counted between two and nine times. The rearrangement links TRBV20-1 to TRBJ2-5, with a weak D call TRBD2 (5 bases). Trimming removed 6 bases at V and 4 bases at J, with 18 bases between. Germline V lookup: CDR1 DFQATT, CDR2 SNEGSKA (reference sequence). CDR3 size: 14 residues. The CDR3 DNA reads TGCAGTGCCGACACTAGGTTAGCCTCAGAGACCCAGTACTTC. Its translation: CSADTRLASETQYF.

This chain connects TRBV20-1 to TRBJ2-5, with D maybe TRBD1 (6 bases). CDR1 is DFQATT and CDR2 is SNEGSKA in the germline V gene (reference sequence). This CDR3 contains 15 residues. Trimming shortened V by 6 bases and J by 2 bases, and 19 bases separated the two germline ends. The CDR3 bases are TGCAGTGCCAGGGGTAGACCGGGACCTCAAGAGACCCAGTACTTC. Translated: CSARGRPGPQETQYF.

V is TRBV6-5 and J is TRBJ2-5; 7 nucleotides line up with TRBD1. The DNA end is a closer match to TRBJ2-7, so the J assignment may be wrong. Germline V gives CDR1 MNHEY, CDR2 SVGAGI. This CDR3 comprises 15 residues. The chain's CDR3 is CASSYYQGQDYEQYF. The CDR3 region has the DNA TGTGCCAGCAGTTACTACCAAGGACAGGACTACGAGCAGTACTTC.

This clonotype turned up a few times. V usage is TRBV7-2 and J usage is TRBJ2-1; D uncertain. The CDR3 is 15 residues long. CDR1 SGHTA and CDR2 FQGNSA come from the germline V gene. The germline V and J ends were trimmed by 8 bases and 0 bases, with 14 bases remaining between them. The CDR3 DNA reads TGTGCCAGCTCCTCTGAGAGAAGCTCCTACAATGAGCAGTTCTTC. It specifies CASSSERSSYNEQFF.

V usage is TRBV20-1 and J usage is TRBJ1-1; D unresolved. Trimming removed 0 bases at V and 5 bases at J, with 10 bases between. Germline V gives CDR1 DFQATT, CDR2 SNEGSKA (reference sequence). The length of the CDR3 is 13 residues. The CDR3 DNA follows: TGCAGTGCTAGAGATTCCGTAAAGACTGAAGCTTTCTTT. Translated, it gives CSARDSVKTEAFF.